This TCR beta chain emerged from a study of shared T cell receptors in the human thymus (dated by TCRdb to the early 2020s). For the wider study: The study investigated the way shared, self-reactive T-cell receptor alpha chains are produced in the human thymus.

Worth noting for this clone: The clone's antigen remains unknown. Base-call qualities are not available, and no considerably larger clone is one nucleotide away.

The library was built by means of the immunoSEQ multiplex PCR assay. TCRdb retrieved this table from immuneACCESS and kept in-frame rearrangements only. Not all clones are present; in checked studies, unresolved V genes account for under half, and no reason is known for the remainder. Present in this sample are about 610,000 clones, roughly 88% of which were seen just once. The ten most abundant clones make up about 0.01% of the sample. CDR1 MNHEY and CDR2 SMNVEV are derived from the germline V gene (reference sequence). Clipping removes 5 bases from V and 6 bases from J, with 8 as the unmatched junction base count. From its cysteine to its phenylalanine, the CDR3 spans 15 amino acids. Of the read, only the CDR3 DNA is kept; its 45 bases are in frame from base 1. The sample also formed part of further work on human thymus T cells. Looking at the second paper: The donors were immunologically healthy infants in Finland who had open corrective cardiac surgery for congenital heart defects. Thymus tissue was obtained as surgical resects removed during corrective cardiac surgery. Both the thymic and the peripheral blood repertoires appeared to show biased V and J gene segment usage. According to the related research, thymic TCR repertoires were highly overlapping among unrelated individuals. The study characterized TCR alpha and beta repertoires from roughly 8 infant thymus samples and four related peripheral blood samples. The cohort included about 6 male and a couple of female infants, with donor ages spanning 7 to 244 days. Thymocytes were freed from the tissue by mechanical means and kept at -70 degrees C as pellets of roughly 9.5-31 million cells. Genomic DNA was extracted from frozen cell pellets with a QIAsymphony instrument. TCRB and TCRAD loci were amplified from a standardized quantity of quality-controlled genomic DNA using the immunoSEQ multiplex PCR assay. Amplicons spanned the V(D)J region at a length sufficient to cover the CDR3 and identify V and J genes. The amplicons were sequenced on an Illumina platform via the commercial immunoSEQ service. Primer bias and sequencing errors were corrected using previously described methods, and TCRAD and TCRB definitions followed the IMGT database. Analysis of the repertoires was done with immunoSEQ Analyzer 3.0 and VDJTools and included basic statistics, V/J segment usage, diversity estimates, rarefaction and pairwise overlap. Diversity was estimated with Chao1, ChaoE, Efron-Thisted, Shannon and inverse Simpson indices, and also on datasets down-sampled to the smallest sample. For repertoire overlap, CDR3 nucleotide sequence, V gene and J gene had to match strictly, and clustering was done by Jaccard-based multidimensional scaling. On average, thymus samples gave 750,000 to 950,000 unique TCRB clonotypes, whereas blood samples gave roughly 80,000.

The clonotype originates from a boy younger than two with a congenital heart defect. Donor details come from another sample of the same person, matched by shared clones. The rearrangement combines TRBV27 with TRBJ2-1, with 9 bases in between that match TRBD2. Material for sequencing was thymocytes. The nucleotide sequence reads as follows: TGTGCCAGCAGTCCCAGGCTAGCGGGATTCAATGAGCAGTTCTTC. The encoded protein is CASSPRLAGFNEQFF.